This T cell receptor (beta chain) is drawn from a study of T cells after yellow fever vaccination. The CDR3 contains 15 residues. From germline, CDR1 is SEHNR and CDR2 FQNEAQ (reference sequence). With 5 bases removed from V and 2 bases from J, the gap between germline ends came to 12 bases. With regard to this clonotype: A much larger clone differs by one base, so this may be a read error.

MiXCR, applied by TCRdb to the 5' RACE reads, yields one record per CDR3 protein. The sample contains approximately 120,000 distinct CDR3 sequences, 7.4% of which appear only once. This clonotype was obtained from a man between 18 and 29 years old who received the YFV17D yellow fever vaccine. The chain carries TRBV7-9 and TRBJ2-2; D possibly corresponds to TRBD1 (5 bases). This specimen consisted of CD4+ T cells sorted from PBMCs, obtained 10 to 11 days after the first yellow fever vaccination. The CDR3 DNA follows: TGTGCCAGCAGCCCGGACAAGCGCAACACCGGGGAGCTGTTTTTT. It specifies CASSPDKRNTGELFF.